This T cell receptor (beta chain) appears in the sequencing data of a study of blood T cell repertoires in COVID-19. The V gene's germline CDR1 is SEHNR and CDR2 FQNEAQ (reference sequence). The CDR3 runs 16 residues. With 5 bases removed from V and 9 bases from J, the gap between germline ends came to 23 bases. Methods used by the authors: Reference gene primer amplification yielded estimated nucleated cell counts. Sequencing used immunoSEQ multiplex PCR; TCRdb keeps in-frame clones, though not all of them. V, J and clone size are those of that table, while D and trimming were read from the DNA. The data hold more than 45,000 clones, with just over 85% observed a single time.

This clonotype was sampled from a woman of 80 years or more with COVID-19, enrolled during active disease. The sequenced sample was peripheral blood. This chain connects TRBV7-9 to TRBJ2-1; D perhaps matches TRBD2 (6 bases). This CDR3 is CASSPTLALGIGEQFF. The CDR3 DNA follows: TGTGCCAGCAGCCCCACGCTAGCGTTAGGAATCGGTGAGCAGTTCTTC.